The 32 T cell receptor beta chains below were found in one sample sequenced in a study of cytomegalovirus exposure and HLA in healthy donors. It was with 60 Vbeta and 13 Jbeta primers that the PCR ran. Repertoires were generated with immunoSEQ multiplex PCR, while TCRdb's copy carries only in-frame clones and drops some. The sample comprises roughly 170,000 clones, about 81% of which are singletons, and about 2.2% rests with the top ten. The sequenced sample consisted of PBMCs. The origin of the receptors is a woman aged 30 to 39 in good health and CMV-seronegative.

V is TRBV6-5 and J is TRBJ2-3; D unclear. Per germline, CDR1 MNHEY and CDR2 SVGAGI. The CDR3 contains 14 residues. Trimming took 10 bases from V and 0 from J, leaving 14 bases between them. The CDR3 loop reads CATKNRRSTDTQYF. CDR3 nucleotide sequence: TGTGCCACCAAGAACCGCAGGAGCACAGATACGCAGTATTTT.

The genes are TRBV5-1 and TRBJ2-2; a weak D match, TRBD1 (6 bases). There are 14 residues in the CDR3. Germline lookup yields CDR1 SGHRS and CDR2 YFSETQ. Between the trimmed V and J ends, which lost 6 bases and 1 base, there was a span of 10 bases. The CDR3 is CASMWTENTGELFF. The CDR3 bases are TGCGCCAGCATGTGGACAGAGAACACCGGGGAGCTGTTTTTT. Complete variable domain (other parts from reference TRBV5-1 and TRBJ2-2): KAGVTQTPRYLIKTRGQQVTLSCSPISGHRSVSWYQQTPGQGLQFLFEYFSETQRNKGNFPGRFSGRQFSNSRSEMNVSTLELGDSALYLCASMWTENTGELFFGEGSRLTVL.

This clone was seen once. The V and J genes are TRBV6-5 and TRBJ1-1, with a tentative D call TRBD1 (5 bases). V dropped 5 bases and J dropped 1 base, with 5 bases sitting between them. CDR1 is MNHEY and CDR2 is SVGAGI in the germline V gene. The CDR3 runs 12 residues. This CDR3 reads CASSGQNTEAFF. Here the CDR3 DNA reads TGTGCCAGCAGTGGACAGAACACTGAAGCTTTCTTT.

This clone was counted a single time. The J gene is TRBJ2-1, the V gene TRBV11-2, with D maybe TRBD2 (6 bases). Germline lookup yields CDR1 SGHAT and CDR2 FQNNGV. Trimming took 5 bases from V and 4 from J, leaving 18 bases between them. The CDR3 totals 16 residues. The CDR3, as DNA: TGTGCCAGCAGCCCTATTGACGGGGGAGAATACAATGAGCAGTTCTTC. Its translation: CASSPIDGGEYNEQFF.

V and J are TRBV7-2 and TRBJ2-2; unclear D gene. This CDR3 region has 14 residues. Germline CDR1 reads SGHTA; CDR2 reads FQGNSA. V was pared by 2 bases and J by 6 bases, with 10 bases between. The CDR3 coding sequence is TGTGCCAGCAGCTTAACATCTGTGGCCGGGGAGCTGTTTTTT. Its protein product is CASSLTSVAGELFF. Full variable domain (rest looked up from reference TRBV7-2 and TRBJ2-2): GAGVSQSPSNKVTEKGKDVELRCDPISGHTALYWYRQSLGQGLEFLIYFQGNSAPDKSGLPSDRFSAERTGGSVSTLTIQRTQQEDSAVYLCASSLTSVAGELFFGEGSRLTVL.

The CDR3 DNA sequence: TGTGCCAGCAGCTTATATACAGGGTTATACTACGAGCAGTACTTC. It yields the protein CASSLYTGLYYEQYF. The genes are TRBV7-9 and TRBJ2-7, with D tentatively TRBD1 (6 bases). Germline CDR1 is SEHNR and CDR2 is FQNEAQ (reference sequence). This CDR3 is 15 amino acids long. V dropped 2 bases and J dropped 3 bases, with 14 bases sitting between them.

The chain employs TRBV11-2 and TRBJ1-6; possible D gene TRBD1, 6 bases. This CDR3 spans 13 amino acids. Deletions cut 10 bases from V and 14 bases from J, with 21 bases between. Germline values: CDR1 SGHAT, CDR2 FQNNGV. CDR3 amino acids: CAIRGAADSALHF. For the CDR3, the DNA is TGTGCCATCCGGGGGGCTGCAGATTCGGCCCTCCACTTT.

The chain links TRBV18 to TRBJ2-5; 11 nucleotides line up with TRBD2. This CDR3 region has 18 residues. Germline-derived CDR1 and CDR2 are KGHSH and LQKENI. J lost 1 base, V lost 5 bases, and 12 bases had no gene match. Here the CDR3 DNA reads TGTGCCAGCTCAGCGCGTGCTCCTAGCGGGAGGTCCCAAGAGACCCAGTACTTC. Translating it yields CASSARAPSGRSQETQYF. The whole variable domain, remainder taken from reference TRBV18 and TRBJ2-5, is NAGVMQNPRHLVRRRGQEARLRCSPMKGHSHVYWYRQLPEEGLKFMVYLQKENIIDESGMPKERFSAEFPKEGPSILRIQQVVRGDSAAYFCASSARAPSGRSQETQYFGPGTRLLVL.

The CDR3 DNA reads TGTGCCAGCAGTTCTCGGACTAGCCCTTCCTACAATGAGCAGTTCTTC. Its translation is CASSSRTSPSYNEQFF. The chain employs TRBV5-6 and TRBJ2-1, with TRBD2 identical over 8 bases. The CDR3 spans 16 residues. Germline values: CDR1 SGHDT, CDR2 YYEEEE. The V gene end was trimmed by 5 bases and the J gene end by 1 base; junction bases not matched to a gene: 8.

The chain employs TRBV29-1 and TRBJ1-1; possibly TRBD1 for D (5 bases). V gave up 4 bases and J gave up 0 bases, with 15 bases separating them. The V gene's germline CDR1 is SQVTM and CDR2 ANQGSEA. This CDR3 region has 15 residues. CDR3 sequence: CSVVRRGRLNTEAFF. The CDR3, as DNA: TGCAGCGTTGTACGGAGGGGACGATTGAACACTGAAGCTTTCTTT.

The rearrangement joins TRBV6-5 to TRBJ1-1, with TRBD1 matching over 7 bases. The germline gives CDR1 MNHEY, CDR2 SVGAGI. The CDR3 runs 14 residues. With V trimmed by 5 bases and J by 6 bases, 9 bases remained unmatched. The CDR3 loop is CASSDRVLIPEAFF. Here the CDR3 DNA reads TGTGCCAGCAGTGACAGGGTATTGATCCCTGAAGCTTTCTTT.

The chain recombines TRBV27 with TRBJ2-7; the D gene is possibly TRBD2 (7 bases). Trimming left V 3 bases short and J 1 base short, with 13 bases between. Germline V gives CDR1 MNHEY, CDR2 SMNVEV (reference sequence). The CDR3 extends over 15 amino acids. CDR3 sequence reads: CASSFGRGGSYEQYF. In nucleotides, the CDR3 is TGTGCCAGCAGTTTCGGCAGGGGAGGGTCCTACGAGCAGTACTTC.

This clone was seen many times. This chain connects TRBV6-1 to TRBJ2-1, with 11 bases matching TRBD1. CDR1 MNHNS and CDR2 SASEGT come from the germline V gene. This CDR3 is built from 16 residues. Unmatched junction bases numbered 7, after V lost 3 bases and J lost 6 bases. The CDR3 sequence is CASSEASGTGGNEQFF. CDR3 DNA: TGTGCCAGCAGTGAGGCTTCCGGGACAGGGGGCAATGAGCAGTTCTTC.

The CDR3 DNA sequence: TGCGCCAGCAGTCAACCGGGGAGAAATCAGCCCCAGCATTTT. Translation: CASSQPGRNQPQHF. The chain carries TRBV23-1 and TRBJ1-5; D is undetermined. TRBV23-1 counts as an open reading frame of uncertain function. The CDR3 runs 14 residues. The V and J ends lost 2 bases and 4 bases respectively, with 9 bases between them.

This clone was found a few times. This chain connects TRBV18 to TRBJ2-1, with D tentatively TRBD1 (6 bases). Germline CDR1 KGHSH, CDR2 LQKENI. The CDR3 sequence is 15 residues long. With 3 bases removed from V and 9 bases from J, the gap between germline ends came to 18 bases. CDR3 amino acids: CASSPLDSTSSEQFF. In DNA, the CDR3 is TGTGCCAGCTCACCGTTGGACAGTACTTCGAGTGAGCAGTTCTTC.

This clone was seen just once. The J gene is TRBJ2-7, the V gene TRBV5-1; TRBD1 might be the D (6 bases). The germline V and J ends were trimmed by 6 bases and 0 bases, with 7 bases remaining between them. The CDR3 is 12 amino acids. The V gene's germline CDR1 is SGHRS and CDR2 YFSETQ. CDR3 sequence (DNA): TGCGCCAGCACAGGGGCCTCCTACGAGCAGTACTTC. Its translation: CASTGASYEQYF. Variable domain in full (rest from reference TRBV5-1 and TRBJ2-7): KAGVTQTPRYLIKTRGQQVTLSCSPISGHRSVSWYQQTPGQGLQFLFEYFSETQRNKGNFPGRFSGRQFSNSRSEMNVSTLELGDSALYLCASTGASYEQYFGPGTRLTVT.

V gene TRBV28 combines with J gene TRBJ2-7; D ambiguous. Between the trimmed V and J ends, which lost 8 bases and 3 bases, there was a span of 20 bases. The length of the CDR3 is 15 residues. From germline, CDR1 is MDHEN and CDR2 SYDVKM. The CDR3 spells CASSTPRPGVYEQYF. The DNA of the CDR3 is TGTGCCAGCTCCACTCCAAGGCCAGGTGTCTACGAGCAGTACTTC.

The J gene is TRBJ1-4, the V gene TRBV19; the D gene is possibly TRBD1 (5 bases). V gave up 7 bases and J gave up 4 bases, with 13 bases separating them. In germline, CDR1 is LNHDA, CDR2 SQIVND (reference sequence). CDR3 length equals 14 residues. The CDR3 DNA is TGTGCCAGTACCCTCGGACAAAGTAATGAAAAACTGTTTTTT. It codes for CASTLGQSNEKLFF.

The V and J genes are TRBV11-3 and TRBJ2-2, with 16 bases lining up with TRBD2. The CDR3 sequence is 16 residues long. The V gene end was trimmed by 4 bases and the J gene end by 9 bases; junction bases not matched to a gene: 5. Germline V gene data show CDR1 as SGHNT and CDR2 as YENEEA. The CDR3 reads CASSSGLAGGVRELFF. The CDR3 DNA reads as TGTGCCAGCAGCTCGGGACTAGCGGGAGGGGTTCGGGAGCTGTTTTTT.

The rearrangement links TRBV7-9 to TRBJ2-5; 8 bases are shared with TRBD1. The J call may be wrong; the DNA end is better matched by TRBJ2-7. The CDR3 length is 16 residues. In germline, CDR1 is SEHNR, CDR2 FQNEAQ (reference sequence). CDR3 sequence: CASSPPAGGSTYEQYF. The CDR3, as DNA: TGTGCCAGCAGTCCACCCGCAGGGGGCAGCACCTACGAGCAGTACTTC.

J is TRBJ2-1 and V is TRBV4-3; TRBD2 matches 9 bases. Germline loops: CDR1 LGHNA, CDR2 YSLEER. The CDR3 has 15 residues. Trimming at V came to 0 bases and at J to 5 bases, leaving 2 bases not matched to a gene. The CDR3 is CASSQDSGGHNEQFF. CDR3 bases: TGCGCCAGCAGCCAAGATAGCGGGGGCCACAATGAGCAGTTCTTC.

The rearrangement uses TRBV19 and TRBJ2-7; D is perhaps TRBD1 (5 bases). Germline V gene lookup returns CDR1 LNHDA and CDR2 SQIVND (reference sequence). The CDR3 is 16 residues long. V was trimmed by 7 bases and J by 5 bases, leaving 24 bases between them. Here the CDR3 reads CASTTLGQGRYNEQYF. The CDR3 DNA follows: TGTGCCAGTACCACCCTAGGGCAGGGCAGGTATAACGAGCAGTACTTC.

The chain couples TRBV5-4 to TRBJ1-2, with D possibly TRBD1 on 6 matching bases. Germline V gene sequence: CDR1 SGHNT, CDR2 YYREEE (reference sequence). The CDR3 spans 15 residues. The V end lost 0 bases, the J end lost 4 bases, and 13 bases lay between the germline ends. CDR3 protein: CASSLAGEGVYGYTF. The CDR3 DNA follows: TGTGCCAGCAGCTTGGCCGGAGAGGGGGTCTATGGCTACACCTTC.

CDR3: CASSFPGGYGYTF. The CDR3 bases are TGTGCCAGCAGCTTTCCAGGGGGGTATGGCTACACCTTC. The V and J genes are TRBV7-3 and TRBJ1-2; 7 nucleotides align to TRBD1. The germline CDR1 and CDR2 sequences are SGHTA and FQGTGA. J lost 5 bases, V lost 3 bases, and 3 bases had no gene match. CDR3 size: 13 residues.

The rearrangement joins TRBV29-1 to TRBJ1-4, with D perhaps TRBD1 (5 bases). Trimming cost V 6 bases and J 5 bases, with 31 bases left between them. Per the germline V gene, CDR1 is SQVTM and CDR2 is ANQGSEA. CDR3 length: 19 residues. CDR3 in DNA: TGCAGCGTGAAGTCGGAGTTAGGTTGGCTCGGGGAGGGGAATGAAAAACTGTTTTTT. Translated: CSVKSELGWLGEGNEKLFF. The complete variable domain, with remaining parts taken from reference TRBV29-1 and TRBJ1-4, reads SAVISQKPSRDICQRGTSLTIQCQVDSQVTMMFWYRQQPGQSLTLIATANQGSEATYESGFVIDKFPISRPNLTFSTLTVSNMSPEDSSIYLCSVKSELGWLGEGNEKLFFGSGTQLSVL.

The chain recombines TRBV30 with TRBJ1-5; tentatively, D is TRBD1 (5 bases). Germline V gene data show CDR1 as GTSNPN and CDR2 as SVGIG (reference sequence). The CDR3 consists of 16 residues. The V gene lost 0 bases and the J gene lost 1 base, with 13 bases spanning the gap. This CDR3 is CAWSVYAGVSNQPQHF. Written as DNA, the CDR3 is TGTGCCTGGAGTGTATATGCGGGGGTGAGCAATCAGCCCCAGCATTTT.

V and J are TRBV10-3 and TRBJ2-7; possibly TRBD1 for D (6 bases). The CDR3 covers 14 residues. The V end lost 3 bases, the J end lost 1 base, and 10 bases lay between the germline ends. The V gene's germline CDR1 is ENHRY and CDR2 SYGVKD. CDR3: CAISDSDRSYEQYF. The CDR3 DNA is TGTGCCATCAGTGATTCAGACAGGTCCTACGAGCAGTACTTC.

The chain carries TRBV11-3 and TRBJ2-6; D may be TRBD1 (6 bases). Trimming cost V 5 bases and J 4 bases, with 9 bases left between them. Germline CDR1 is SGHNT and CDR2 is YENEEA. The CDR3 sequence is 14 residues long. CDR3 amino acids: CASSPGTGANVLTF. The CDR3 nucleotides read TGTGCCAGCAGCCCCGGGACAGGGGCCAACGTCCTGACTTTC.

This clone was picked up one time. This chain connects TRBV4-2 to TRBJ1-4; D possibly corresponds to TRBD1 (5 bases). There are 17 residues in the CDR3. Germline values: CDR1 LGHNA, CDR2 YNFKEQ. Trimming removed 0 bases from V and 2 bases from J, with 13 bases in between. CDR3 nucleotide sequence: TGTGCCAGCAGCCAAGATCTATCGGGGGGGACTAATGAAAAACTGTTTTTT. Amino acids: CASSQDLSGGTNEKLFF.

The genes are TRBV2 and TRBJ2-5, with a possible D match to TRBD1 (6 bases). CDR1 and CDR2 (germline): SNHLY, FYNNEI. This CDR3 contains 16 residues. The V end was cut by 3 bases, the J end by 2 bases, with 16 bases between. In nucleotides, the CDR3 is TGTGCCAGCAGTGAGGGCAACAGGGTTGGACAAGAGACCCAGTACTTC. As protein: CASSEGNRVGQETQYF.

In this sample, this clone turned up once. This chain uses TRBV7-2 with TRBJ2-3; weak D call: TRBD2 (6 bases). The length of the CDR3 is 14 residues. Germline values: CDR1 SGHTA, CDR2 FQGNSA. The V and J ends lost 1 base and 3 bases respectively, with 8 bases between them. CDR3 in DNA: TGTGCCAGCAGCTTAGGGCTAGCGACAGATACGCAGTATTTT. Translated: CASSLGLATDTQYF.

The V gene is TRBV19, the J gene TRBJ1-2; D unresolved. This CDR3 has 15 residues. Per the germline V gene, CDR1 is LNHDA and CDR2 is SQIVND (reference sequence). The V end was cut by 3 bases, the J end by 4 bases, with 15 bases between. CDR3 nucleotide sequence: TGTGCCAGTAGTATTACCCCTACAGCGGCCTATGGCTACACCTTC. Amino acid sequence: CASSITPTAAYGYTF.